These 18 T cell receptor beta chains were all obtained from the same sample, sequenced in a study of CD8 T cells in Susac syndrome. A quantity of roughly 0.5 to 1 ug RNA underwent reverse transcription using random hexamers. One entry per CDR3 protein results from TCRdb running MiXCR on the immunoSEQ multiplex PCR reads. Seen here are about 300,000 distinct CDR3 sequences, approximately 85% observed once, and the top ten hold 0.21%. Input material: CD8+ T cells from PBMCs. These TCRs come from a human donor with multiple sclerosis.

This clonotype has a single count. This chain joins TRBV4-3 and TRBJ2-2; TRBD2 might be the D (5 bases). Trimming left V 1 base short and J 4 bases short, with 16 bases between. This CDR3 is built from 17 residues. Germline assignment: CDR1 LGHNA and CDR2 YSLEER. CDR3 amino acids: CASSQGPSPGSTGELFF. CDR3 coding DNA: TGCGCCAGCAGCCAAGGTCCCAGCCCGGGGAGCACCGGGGAGCTGTTTTTT.

This sequence joins TRBV7-9 and TRBJ1-2; D is undetermined. Trimming took off 1 base at V and 8 bases at J, with 17 bases between the two ends. The CDR3 has 15 amino acids. Germline V gene sequence: CDR1 SEHNR, CDR2 FQNEAQ (reference sequence). In DNA, the CDR3 is TGTGCCAGCAGCTTAGAGGTCTATACGGAGGGCGGCTACACCTTC. This codes for CASSLEVYTEGGYTF. The full variable domain, rest sourced from reference TRBV7-9 and TRBJ1-2, is DTGVSQNPRHKITKRGQNVTFRCDPISEHNRLYWYRQTLGQGPEFLTYFQNEAQLEKSRLLSDRFSAERPKGSFSTLEIQRTEQGDSAMYLCASSLEVYTEGGYTFGSGTRLTVV.

The rearrangement uses TRBV15 and TRBJ2-2, with a tentative D call TRBD1 (5 bases). Trimming left V 3 bases short and J 5 bases short, with 10 bases between. The CDR3 contains 14 residues. The germline V gene has CDR1 LNHNV and CDR2 YYDKDF (reference sequence). CDR3 coding DNA: TGTGCCACCAGCAGGAAGTCAGGGACCGGGGAGCTGTTTTTT. It encodes CATSRKSGTGELFF.

The chain recombines TRBV5-1 with TRBJ2-7; 7 nucleotides line up with TRBD2. The germline gives CDR1 SGHRS, CDR2 YFSETQ. This CDR3 comprises 15 residues. Trimming took 0 bases from V and 2 from J; bases not matched to a gene: 5. CDR3 amino acids: CASSLGLAQTYEQYF. The CDR3 DNA reads TGCGCCAGCAGCTTGGGACTAGCCCAGACCTACGAGCAGTACTTC.

This chain joins TRBV5-5 and TRBJ1-5, with a tentative D call TRBD1 (6 bases). The V gene lost 0 bases and the J gene lost 5 bases, with 12 bases spanning the gap. CDR1 is SGHKS and CDR2 is YYEKEE in the germline V gene (reference sequence). This CDR3 comprises 15 residues. CDR3 nucleotides: TGTGCCAGCAGCTTGGGGGACACCCTCCATCAGCCCCAGCATTTT. As protein: CASSLGDTLHQPQHF.

The chain recombines TRBV12-3 or TRBV12-4 with TRBJ2-3, with D uncertain. The V end lost 7 bases, the J end lost 0 bases, and 17 bases lay between the germline ends. The CDR3 runs 16 residues. As DNA, the CDR3 is TGTGCCAGCATCAAGACTGAATTTACTAGCACAGATACGCAGTATTTT. It is translated as CASIKTEFTSTDTQYF.

V and J are TRBV7-2 and TRBJ1-1; tentatively, D is TRBD1 (5 bases). CDR1 SGHTA and CDR2 FQGNSA come from the germline V gene. This CDR3 is 17 amino acids long. V lost 2 bases to trimming and J lost 1 base, with 17 bases between them. In nucleotides, the CDR3 is TGTGCCAGCAGCTTATACGCGGGACTCCTTTCGAACACTGAAGCTTTCTTT. Translation: CASSLYAGLLSNTEAFF.

This chain links TRBV20-1 with TRBJ1-2, with 9 bases that match TRBD1. This CDR3 has 18 amino acids. Germline-derived CDR1 and CDR2 are DFQATT and SNEGSKA (reference sequence). Losses at the gene ends were 2 bases for V and 3 bases for J; bases not matched to a gene: 16. The CDR3 loop reads CSARPGADRGGTDYGYTF. CDR3 bases: TGCAGTGCTAGACCCGGGGCGGACAGGGGCGGCACGGACTATGGCTACACCTTC.

This clonotype appeared a single time. J is TRBJ2-5 and V is TRBV28; a weak D match, TRBD1 (5 bases). V was trimmed by 6 bases and J by 2 bases, leaving 10 bases between them. The CDR3 is 13 amino acids. CDR1 and CDR2 (germline): MDHEN, SYDVKM. CDR3 nucleotide sequence: TGTGCCAGCAGGACCCCAGGGCAAGAGACCCAGTACTTC. Translated: CASRTPGQETQYF.

A note on this clonotype: An end of the junction does not agree with germline; a read error may underlie this. This chain connects TRBV5-8 to TRBJ2-7, with 7 bases matching TRBD1. CDR3 length: 14 amino acids. Per germline, CDR1 SGHTS and CDR2 YDEGEE. The CDR3 is CASSLGDSSHEQYF. The CDR3 DNA reads TGTGCCAGCAGCTTGGGGGACAGCTCCCACGAGCAGTACTTC.

The chain employs TRBV6-2 or TRBV6-3 and TRBJ1-1; 8 nucleotides match TRBD1. This CDR3 has 17 residues. V shed 3 bases, J shed 0 bases, and the junction held 9 bases outside the gene matches. CDR1 MNHEY and CDR2 SVGEGT come from the germline V gene. The CDR3 protein is CASSYNRGDLMNTEAFF. DNA of the CDR3: TGTGCCAGCAGTTATAACAGGGGGGACCTTATGAACACTGAAGCTTTCTTT.

The chain is built from TRBV7-9 and TRBJ1-5; D perhaps matches TRBD1 (5 bases). Trimming stripped 4 bases from V and 3 bases from J, with 10 bases between. Germline V gene lookup returns CDR1 SEHNR and CDR2 FQNEAQ (reference sequence). The CDR3 is 14 residues long. Here the CDR3 reads CASSSGIPNQPQHF. In DNA form, the CDR3 reads TGTGCCAGCAGCTCAGGGATTCCCAATCAGCCCCAGCATTTT.

The J gene is TRBJ1-2, the V gene TRBV11-2, with D tentatively TRBD1 (5 bases). The CDR3 has 14 residues. Germline lookup yields CDR1 SGHAT and CDR2 FQNNGV. The ends were cut back, 5 bases at V and 3 bases at J, with 13 bases in the middle. The CDR3 sequence: CASSPPSGYYGYTF. The CDR3 region has the DNA TGTGCCAGCAGCCCGCCTTCAGGGTACTATGGCTACACCTTC.

The chain uses TRBV27 and TRBJ2-1, with TRBD2 matching 8 bases. V lost 2 bases, J lost 5 bases, and 14 bases stayed unmatched. This CDR3 comprises 18 residues. Germline V gives CDR1 MNHEY, CDR2 SMNVEV (reference sequence). The CDR3 here is CASSLGPASGSPDNEQFF. CDR3 bases: TGTGCCAGCAGTTTAGGTCCGGCTAGCGGGTCGCCGGACAATGAGCAGTTCTTC.

This sequence joins TRBV21-1 and TRBJ2-3. TRBV21-1 is a pseudogene locus. This CDR3 contains 10 residues. The CDR3 DNA is TGTGCCAGCCCCACAGATACGCAGTATTTT. Its protein is CASPTDTQYF.

The chain links TRBV4-1 to TRBJ2-7, with D possibly TRBD2 on 5 matching bases. Germline V gene data show CDR1 as MGHRA and CDR2 as YSYEKL. Trimming removed 3 bases at V and 0 bases at J, with 9 bases between. The CDR3 runs to 14 residues. The CDR3 region has the DNA TGCGCCAGCAGCCACGCCCGGGACTCCTACGAGCAGTACTTC. Amino acids: CASSHARDSYEQYF.

The rearrangement links TRBV27 to TRBJ2-2, with 15 bases fitting TRBD2. With 6 bases clipped from V and 7 bases from J, the junction kept 6 bases outside the gene matches. The germline CDR1 and CDR2 sequences are MNHEY and SMNVEV (reference sequence). The CDR3 totals 16 residues. The CDR3 loop reads CASRNGLAGGDGELFF. Here the CDR3 DNA reads TGTGCCAGCAGAAACGGACTAGCGGGAGGGGACGGGGAGCTGTTTTTT.

Only a few counts were recorded for this clonotype. This chain connects TRBV19 to TRBJ2-1; the match to TRBD1 covers 8 bases. J gave up 1 base and V 5 bases, and 7 bases lay outside the gene matches. The CDR3 runs 16 residues. Germline assignment: CDR1 LNHDA and CDR2 SQIVND (reference sequence). Here the CDR3 reads CASSSGQGTSYNEQFF. CDR3 coding DNA: TGTGCCAGTAGTTCCGGACAGGGTACATCCTACAATGAGCAGTTCTTC. Full variable domain (rest looked up from reference TRBV19 and TRBJ2-1): DGGITQSPKYLFRKEGQNVTLSCEQNLNHDAMYWYRQDPGQGLRLIYYSQIVNDFQKGDIAEGYSVSREKKESFPLTVTSAQKNPTAFYLCASSSGQGTSYNEQFFGPGTRLTVL.